This TCR beta chain was captured in a study of human thymus T cells. Trimming at V came to 3 bases and at J to 4 bases, leaving 12 bases not matched to a gene. CDR1 is SQVTM, CDR2 ANQGSEA, per germline. The CDR3 sequence is 16 residues long. Only in-frame clones appear in the TCRdb table, and some are missing; sequencing was by immunoSEQ multiplex PCR. The sample has tens of thousands of clones, just over 95% seen once. Of note for this clone: Its matching antigen is unknown.

Findings and caveats of the study: Thymic repertoires of unrelated individuals were reported in related research to overlap highly.

Resected material from corrective heart surgery provided the thymus tissue analysed. The source material was thymus tissue. This receptor was identified in a boy less than two years old with a congenital heart defect but otherwise immunologically healthy. The V and J genes are TRBV29-1 and TRBJ1-2; the match to TRBD1 covers 9 bases. As DNA, the CDR3 is TGCAGCGTTGATTCGGTAGGACAGGGGCTTCTCTATGGCTACACCTTC. Its protein is CSVDSVGQGLLYGYTF.